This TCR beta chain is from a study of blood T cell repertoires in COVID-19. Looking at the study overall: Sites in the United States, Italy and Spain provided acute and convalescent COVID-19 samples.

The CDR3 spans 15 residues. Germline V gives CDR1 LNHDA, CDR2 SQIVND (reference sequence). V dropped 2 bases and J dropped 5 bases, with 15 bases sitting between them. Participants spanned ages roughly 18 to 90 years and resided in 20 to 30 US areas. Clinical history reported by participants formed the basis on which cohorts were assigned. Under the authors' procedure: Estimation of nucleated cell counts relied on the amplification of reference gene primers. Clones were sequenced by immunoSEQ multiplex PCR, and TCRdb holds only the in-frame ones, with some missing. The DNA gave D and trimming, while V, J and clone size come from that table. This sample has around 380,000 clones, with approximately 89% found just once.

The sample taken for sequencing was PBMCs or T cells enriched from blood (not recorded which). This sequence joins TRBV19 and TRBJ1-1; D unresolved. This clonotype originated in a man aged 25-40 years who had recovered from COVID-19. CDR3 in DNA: TGTGCCAGTAGTATAACTCCAATCGGGAGGACTGAAGCTTTCTTT. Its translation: CASSITPIGRTEAFF.